This is a list of T cell receptor beta chains from one sample in a study of T cell repertoires in cytomegalovirus infection. TCRdb independently ran MiXCR on the reads; one entry per CDR3 protein. Among roughly 570,000 distinct CDR3 sequences, about 40% were seen once, and the ten largest hold around 48%. These receptors' antigens are unknown. The starting material was cultured PBMCs, obtained from culture after CMV antigen stimulation. The receptor source for this set is a human donor in good health (CMV status not recorded). Some clones in this sample may be carry-over from other donors' samples. The CDR3 runs from the conserved cysteine through the conserved F or W. A D gene is named only where the DNA matches it firmly. Some rows mark clone size as missing; the rest say once, few, many or name a class of expanded clone.

d_gene | j_gene | v_gene | abundance | CDR3aa | CDR3nt
- | TRBJ2-7 | TRBV28 | - | CASSGVAEAYEQYF | TGTGCCAGCAGTGGGGTAGCGGAAGCCTACGAGCAGTACTTC
- | TRBJ2-7 | TRBV7-9 | - | CASSLTTPYEQYF | TGTGCCAGCAGCTTAACAACCCCCTACGAGCAGTACTTC
TRBD2 | TRBJ2-5 | TRBV7-2 | few | CASSAYLAGYGAQYF | TGTGCCAGCAGCGCCTACCTAGCGGGTTATGGGGCCCAGTACTTC
- | TRBJ2-5 | TRBV12-3/TRBV12-4 | - | CASSFFRGGETQYF | TGTGCCAGCAGTTTCTTCAGGGGGGGAGAGACCCAGTACTTC
TRBD1 | TRBJ2-3 | TRBV7-6 | - | CASSLVRGTGITDTQYF | TGTGCCAGCAGCCTAGTCCGGGGGACAGGGATCACAGATACGCAGTATTTT
- | TRBJ1-2 | TRBV7-9 | - | CASSPGVGYGYTF | TGTGCCAGCAGCCCCGGGGTGGGCTATGGCTACACCTTC
- | TRBJ2-7 | TRBV7-2 | - | CASSLALKIYEQYF | TGTGCCAGCAGCTTAGCGCTAAAGATCTACGAGCAGTACTTC
TRBD2 | TRBJ2-2 | TRBV7-2 | - | CASSLGVAGGYTGELFF | TGTGCCAGCAGCTTAGGGGTAGCGGGGGGCTACACCGGGGAGCTGTTTTTT
TRBD1 | TRBJ1-5 | TRBV6-2/TRBV6-3 | - | CASSHTGTGRPQPQHF | TGTGCCAGCAGTCACACCGGGACAGGGCGTCCTCAGCCCCAGCATTTT
TRBD1 | TRBJ2-1 | TRBV7-2 | few | CASSLRTGLDEQFF | TGTGCCAGCAGCTTACGGACAGGTCTGGATGAGCAGTTCTTC
TRBD2 | TRBJ2-2 | TRBV10-3 | - | CAISPYGGTNTGELFF | TGTGCCATCAGCCCCTACGGGGGGACGAACACCGGGGAGCTGTTTTTT
TRBD1 | TRBJ2-5 | TRBV28 | - | CAGSFRERTGGRSETQYF | TGTGCCGGCAGTTTTCGGGAGAGGACAGGGGGCCGTTCGGAGACCCAGTACTTC
- | TRBJ1-1 | TRBV12-3/TRBV12-4 | many | CASSLLDTEAFF | TGTGCCAGCAGCTTACTTGACACTGAAGCTTTCTTT
TRBD1 | TRBJ1-5 | TRBV11-1 | many | CASSLCGTGGAWRNQPQHF | TGTGCCAGCAGCTTATGCGGGACAGGGGGCGCTTGGCGCAATCAGCCCCAGCATTTT
- | TRBJ2-6 | TRBV19 | - | CASSRTRVAGANVLTF | TGTGCCAGTAGTCGTACACGGGTAGCTGGGGCCAACGTCCTGACTTTC
TRBD1 | TRBJ1-4 | TRBV12-3/TRBV12-4 | - | CASSLRDRNEKLFF | TGTGCCAGCAGTTTAAGGGACAGGAATGAAAAACTGTTTTTT
TRBD2 | TRBJ2-7 | TRBV7-4 | - | CASRPNHGLAATYEQYF | TGTGCCAGCAGACCTAATCACGGACTAGCGGCTACCTACGAGCAGTACTTC
- | TRBJ1-1 | TRBV6-1 | few | CASSKGRDAEAFF | TGTGCCAGCAGTAAAGGAAGGGACGCTGAAGCTTTCTTT
- | TRBJ2-5 | TRBV5-1 | - | CASTADILNQETQYF | TGCGCCAGCACCGCGGATATCCTGAACCAAGAGACCCAGTACTTC
- | TRBJ1-1 | TRBV12-5 | - | CASGWGRVNTEAFF | TGTGCTAGTGGTTGGGGCAGGGTGAACACTGAAGCTTTCTTT
TRBD1 | TRBJ2-7 | TRBV4-3 | - | CASSRASGQESYEQYF | TGCGCCAGCAGCCGCGCCTCAGGACAGGAATCTTACGAGCAGTACTTC
- | TRBJ2-5 | TRBV7-8 | few | CASSLSRQKETQYF | TGTGCCAGCAGCTTAAGTAGGCAGAAAGAGACCCAGTACTTC
- | TRBJ2-1 | TRBV12-5 | - | CASASGGLQFF | TGTGCTAGTGCCTCCGGCGGGTTACAGTTCTTC
- | TRBJ2-7 | TRBV27 | - | CASSRRGGTYEQYF | TGTGCCAGCAGTCGAAGGGGGGGGACCTACGAGCAGTACTTC
- | TRBJ1-2 | TRBV7-2 | - | CASSYSLRGYTF | TGTGCCAGCAGCTATTCCCTTAGGGGTTACACCTTC
- | TRBJ2-5 | TRBV7-9 | - | CASSFPDSTETQYF | TGTGCCAGCAGCTTCCCCGACAGTACGGAGACCCAGTACTTC
TRBD1 | TRBJ1-2 | TRBV7-9 | - | CASSPPRTGVATF | TGTGCCAGCAGCCCCCCCCGAACAGGGGTTGCCACCTTC
- | TRBJ2-3 | TRBV7-6 | - | CASSLRSRVSTDTQYF | TGTGCCAGCAGCTTACGGTCGAGGGTTAGCACAGATACGCAGTATTTT
- | TRBJ2-3 | TRBV6-1 | - | CASASGDTSTDTQYF | TGTGCCAGCGCCTCGGGGGACACTAGCACAGATACGCAGTATTTT
TRBD2 | TRBJ2-2 | TRBV11-3 | - | CASSERGGHTGELFF | TGTGCCAGCAGCGAGCGGGGGGGCCACACCGGGGAGCTGTTTTTT